This T cell receptor beta chain was sequenced for a study of blood T cell repertoires in COVID-19. As for the study in general: Samples taken during acute and convalescent COVID-19 were collected in the United States, Italy and Spain.

From germline, CDR1 is SGHRS and CDR2 YFSETQ. The CDR3 runs 14 residues. The germline V and J ends were trimmed by 2 bases and 0 bases, with 6 bases remaining between them. Concerning this clone: Additional DNA sequences in this sample encode the identical CDR3.

Clones were read by immunoSEQ multiplex PCR, and TCRdb kept only the in-frame ones, dropping some. Seen here are about 76,000 clones, 87% observed once, and the top ten hold more than 7.5%. V gene TRBV5-1 combines with J gene TRBJ1-3; tentatively, D is TRBD1 (5 bases). This receptor was identified in a man aged 25 to 45 with acute or convalescent COVID-19. The sequenced sample consisted of peripheral blood. The CDR3 here is CASSLGDSGNTIYF. The CDR3 nucleotides are TGCGCCAGCAGCTTAGGGGACTCTGGAAACACCATATATTTT. Full variable domain (outside the CDR3, taken from reference TRBV5-1 and TRBJ1-3): KAGVTQTPRYLIKTRGQQVTLSCSPISGHRSVSWYQQTPGQGLQFLFEYFSETQRNKGNFPGRFSGRQFSNSRSEMNVSTLELGDSALYLCASSLGDSGNTIYFGEGSWLTVV.